This is a list of T cell receptor beta chains from one sample in a study of blood T cell repertoires in COVID-19. TCRdb's table, derived via immunoSEQ multiplex PCR, lists solely in-frame clones and lacks some. The sample lists roughly 240,000 clones; more than 65% were seen once. Sample: peripheral blood. The receptor set was obtained from a man aged 40-49 years who had recovered from COVID-19. Both conserved end residues are part of each CDR3. Fields, in order: J gene, V gene, D gene, clone size, CDR3 DNA, CDR3 protein. The D gene is left open where the match is weak. Clone size is not always given. Where it is, it says once, few, many or a class for expanded clones.

j_gene: TRBJ2-7
v_gene: TRBV7-6
d_gene: TRBD1
abundance: -
CDR3nt: TGTGCCAGCAGCTTTTTGACAGGGGGATCCTACGAGCAGTACTTC
CDR3aa: CASSFLTGGSYEQYF

j_gene: TRBJ1-1
v_gene: TRBV9
d_gene: -
abundance: -
CDR3nt: TGTGCCAGCAGCGGCGGGACGGCAGGGCCGTGGACTGAAGCTTTCTTT
CDR3aa: CASSGGTAGPWTEAFF

j_gene: TRBJ1-2
v_gene: TRBV5-4
d_gene: -
abundance: medium-sized
CDR3nt: TGTGCCAGCAGCTGGGGGCCTTATTATGGCTACACCTTC
CDR3aa: CASSWGPYYGYTF

j_gene: TRBJ2-2
v_gene: TRBV4-1
d_gene: TRBD2
abundance: -
CDR3nt: TGCGCCAGCAGCTACTCTCGGCTAGCGGACACCGGGGAGCTGTTTTTT
CDR3aa: CASSYSRLADTGELFF

j_gene: TRBJ1-5
v_gene: TRBV18
d_gene: -
abundance: -
CDR3nt: TGTGCCAGCTCCCAGCGACGGTATAGCAATCAGCCCCAGCATTTT
CDR3aa: CASSQRRYSNQPQHF

j_gene: TRBJ2-1
v_gene: TRBV3-1/TRBV3-2
d_gene: TRBD2
abundance: -
CDR3nt: TGTGCCAGCAGCCAAGGACCCCTCCAGCGGGGGGGCCTCGGAAATGAGCAGTTCTTC
CDR3aa: CASSQGPLQRGGLGNEQFF

j_gene: TRBJ2-7
v_gene: TRBV27
d_gene: -
abundance: -
CDR3nt: TGTGCCAGCAGTAACCGCTGGAGGGCGAGCTACGAGCAGTACTTC
CDR3aa: CASSNRWRASYEQYF

j_gene: TRBJ2-1
v_gene: TRBV27
d_gene: TRBD1
abundance: once
CDR3nt: TGTGCCAGCAGTGCCCGGGACAGGGGCTACAATGAGCAGTTCTTC
CDR3aa: CASSARDRGYNEQFF

j_gene: TRBJ2-7
v_gene: TRBV24-1
d_gene: TRBD1
abundance: -
CDR3nt: TGTGCCACCAGTGATTGGCCCGGGACAGTTATCGAGCAGTACTTC
CDR3aa: CATSDWPGTVIEQYF

j_gene: TRBJ2-7
v_gene: TRBV5-1
d_gene: TRBD1
abundance: -
CDR3nt: TGCGCCAGCAGCTCGCAACTCCGGGGACAGGGGCACTACGAGCAGTACTTC
CDR3aa: CASSSQLRGQGHYEQYF

j_gene: TRBJ1-4
v_gene: TRBV28
d_gene: -
abundance: -
CDR3nt: TGTGCCAGCTGTACTAGGGTTACTAATGAAAAACTGTTTTTT
CDR3aa: CASCTRVTNEKLFF

j_gene: TRBJ2-2
v_gene: TRBV7-9
d_gene: TRBD2
abundance: -
CDR3nt: TGTGCCAGCAGCTTAGACGTAAGCGGGAGATCCGGGGAGCTGTTTTTT
CDR3aa: CASSLDVSGRSGELFF

j_gene: TRBJ2-3
v_gene: TRBV12-5
d_gene: TRBD2
abundance: -
CDR3nt: TGTGCTAGTGGTTTGGGAGGCGGGGGGTGGAACACAGATACGCAGTATTTT
CDR3aa: CASGLGGGGWNTDTQYF

j_gene: TRBJ2-5
v_gene: TRBV7-2
d_gene: TRBD2
abundance: -
CDR3nt: TGTGCCAGCAGCCGTACTAGCGGGAGATACCAAGAGACCCAGTACTTC
CDR3aa: CASSRTSGRYQETQYF

j_gene: TRBJ2-7
v_gene: TRBV7-9
d_gene: TRBD1
abundance: -
CDR3nt: TGTGCCAGCAGGGGACAGGGGGCTTCCCACGAGCAGTACTTC
CDR3aa: CASRGQGASHEQYF

j_gene: TRBJ2-2
v_gene: TRBV14
d_gene: -
abundance: -
CDR3nt: TGTGCCAGCAGCCAAGATTTGGGCTGGCAGGTCCCCGGGGAGCTGTTTTTT
CDR3aa: CASSQDLGWQVPGELFF

j_gene: TRBJ2-1
v_gene: TRBV7-2
d_gene: TRBD2
abundance: once
CDR3nt: TGTGCCAGCAGCTCCGGGATAGCGGGCGTAGACACGTTCTTC
CDR3aa: CASSSGIAGVDTFF

j_gene: TRBJ2-5
v_gene: TRBV24-1
d_gene: TRBD1
abundance: -
CDR3nt: TGTGCCACCAGTGACCCTCGGACAGGGGGCGAGACCCAGTACTTC
CDR3aa: CATSDPRTGGETQYF

j_gene: TRBJ2-7
v_gene: TRBV13
d_gene: TRBD2
abundance: once
CDR3nt: TGTGCCAGCAGCCCACCGGGGGGGCCTTCCTACGAGCAGTACTTC
CDR3aa: CASSPPGGPSYEQYF

j_gene: TRBJ1-5
v_gene: TRBV28
d_gene: TRBD1
abundance: -
CDR3nt: TGTGCCAGCAGTTCCCAATCTCATATTAGACAGGGCCAAGTCGATTTT
CDR3aa: CASSSQSHIRQGQVDF

j_gene: TRBJ1-2
v_gene: TRBV12-3/TRBV12-4
d_gene: -
abundance: -
CDR3nt: TGTGCCAGCAGTTACCGGGGAAATGGCTACACCTTC
CDR3aa: CASSYRGNGYTF

j_gene: TRBJ2-5
v_gene: TRBV5-1
d_gene: TRBD2
abundance: -
CDR3nt: TGCGCCAGCAGCTTGGCCGGGACTAGCGGGGGGGCGGAGACCCAGTACTTC
CDR3aa: CASSLAGTSGGAETQYF

j_gene: TRBJ2-2
v_gene: TRBV7-2
d_gene: -
abundance: few
CDR3nt: TGTGCCAGCAGCCGGTCGACGAACACCGGGGAGCTGTTTTTT
CDR3aa: CASSRSTNTGELFF

j_gene: TRBJ2-7
v_gene: TRBV7-2
d_gene: -
abundance: -
CDR3nt: TGTGCCAGCAGCTTATTCGCGGCAGGGGCGGCCTACGAGCAGTACTTC
CDR3aa: CASSLFAAGAAYEQYF

j_gene: TRBJ2-5
v_gene: TRBV11-2
d_gene: TRBD2
abundance: -
CDR3nt: TGTGCCAGCAGCCCATGGGAGGGAGGACAAGAGACCCAGTACTTC
CDR3aa: CASSPWEGGQETQYF

j_gene: TRBJ1-6
v_gene: TRBV14
d_gene: -
abundance: -
CDR3nt: TGTGCCAGCACTGGTTCCCTACGCAATTCACCCCTCCACTTT
CDR3aa: CASTGSLRNSPLHF